This passage covers 11 T cell receptor beta chains from one sample sequenced in a study of blood T cell repertoires in COVID-19. Clones were read by immunoSEQ multiplex PCR, and TCRdb kept only the in-frame ones, dropping some. The data hold approximately 140,000 clones, with around 83% observed a single time. Material for sequencing was peripheral blood. These TCRs come from a man aged 30-40 years with COVID-19, enrolled during active disease.

This chain uses TRBV7-2 with TRBJ1-6; 8 bases line up with TRBD1. The length of the CDR3 is 15 residues. With V trimmed by 4 bases and J by 4 bases, 3 bases remained unmatched. Germline V lookup: CDR1 SGHTA, CDR2 FQGNSA. This chain's CDR3 is CASSSTGEYNSPLHF. The CDR3 DNA is TGTGCCAGCAGCTCGACAGGGGAGTATAATTCACCCCTCCACTTT.

The chain combines TRBV3-1 (or the pseudogene TRBV3-2) with TRBJ2-7; 14 bases fit TRBD2. CDR3 length equals 15 residues. Trimming at V came to 6 bases and at J to 3 bases, leaving 4 bases not matched to a gene. CDR1 is LGHDT, CDR2 YNNKEL, per germline (reference sequence). The CDR3 sequence: CASSRGLAGGYEQYF. Written as DNA, the CDR3 is TGTGCCAGCAGTCGAGGACTAGCGGGAGGCTACGAGCAGTACTTC.

The chain uses TRBV30 and TRBJ2-1, with D possibly matching TRBD2 (6 bases). Trimming stripped 4 bases from V and 6 bases from J, with 10 bases between. The V gene's germline CDR1 is GTSNPN and CDR2 SVGIG (reference sequence). The CDR3 has 12 residues. CDR3 loop: CAWIGEVNEQFF. In DNA, the CDR3 is TGTGCCTGGATAGGGGAGGTCAATGAGCAGTTCTTC.

The chain uses TRBV27 and TRBJ2-5, with 8 bases identical to TRBD2. The germline CDR1 and CDR2 sequences are MNHEY and SMNVEV (reference sequence). The trim removed 2 bases at V and 5 bases at J, leaving 4 bases unmatched. CDR3 length equals 14 residues. This CDR3 is CASSLNPGGETQYF. The CDR3 bases are TGTGCCAGCAGTTTAAATCCGGGAGGGGAGACCCAGTACTTC.

V and J are TRBV10-3 and TRBJ2-7; D is possibly TRBD2 (5 bases). The CDR3 covers 13 residues. CDR1 is ENHRY, CDR2 SYGVKD, per germline. V lost 2 bases and J lost 7, with 12 bases in between. In nucleotides, the CDR3 is TGTGCCATCAGTGAGACTCAGGACTGGGAGCAGTACTTC. Residues: CAISETQDWEQYF.

The CDR3, as DNA: TGTGCCAGCTCACCTGACAGGGGAAGTGAAAAACTGTTTTTT. Protein sequence: CASSPDRGSEKLFF. The chain links TRBV18 to TRBJ1-4; TRBD1 aligns across 8 bases. Germline lookup yields CDR1 KGHSH and CDR2 LQKENI. V gave up 3 bases and J gave up 7 bases; unmatched junction bases: 4. The CDR3 consists of 14 residues.

As concerns this clone: Other nucleotide sequences in the sample specify the same CDR3. This sequence joins TRBV6-5 and TRBJ2-7; TRBD2 matches 8 bases. This CDR3 spans 13 amino acids. The germline V gene encodes CDR1 MNHEY and CDR2 SVGAGI. V trimming: 5 bases; J trimming: 3 bases; junction bases outside the gene matches: 3. The chain's CDR3 is CASSLAGNYEQYF. The CDR3, as DNA: TGTGCCAGCAGTCTAGCGGGTAACTACGAGCAGTACTTC.

V is TRBV10-3 and J is TRBJ1-2, with 11 bases that match TRBD1. The CDR3 loop spans 14 amino acids. The junction had 4 bases not matched to a gene; V was cut back by 6 bases and J by 4 bases. CDR1 is ENHRY, CDR2 SYGVKD, per germline. Written as DNA, the CDR3 is TGTGCCATCAGGAGGACAGGGGGCATCTATGGCTACACCTTC. Its translation: CAIRRTGGIYGYTF.

The chain couples TRBV19 to TRBJ1-5; no clear D gene. CDR1 LNHDA and CDR2 SQIVND come from the germline V gene (reference sequence). There are 13 residues in the CDR3. V lost 3 bases to trimming and J lost 4 bases, with 7 bases between them. CDR3 DNA: TGTGCCAGTAGTATTTCCAGTAATCAGCCCCAGCATTTT. It specifies CASSISSNQPQHF.

V usage is TRBV29-1 and J usage is TRBJ2-1; D is perhaps TRBD2 (5 bases). The V and J ends lost 0 bases and 2 bases respectively, with 14 bases between them. The germline CDR1 and CDR2 sequences are SQVTM and ANQGSEA. The length of the CDR3 is 16 residues. The CDR3 is CSVEEGIAIAYNEQFF. The CDR3 DNA is TGCAGCGTTGAAGAAGGGATAGCGATCGCCTACAATGAGCAGTTCTTC.

CDR3 in DNA: TGTGCCAGCCTCCCGGCAGGGGGCGGCTACAATGAGCAGTTCTTC. The encoded protein is CASLPAGGGYNEQFF. The chain recombines TRBV2 with TRBJ2-1; 8 bases line up with TRBD1. V was clipped by 8 bases and J by 3 bases; unmatched bases: 9. Germline lookup yields CDR1 SNHLY and CDR2 FYNNEI. The CDR3 is 15 amino acids.